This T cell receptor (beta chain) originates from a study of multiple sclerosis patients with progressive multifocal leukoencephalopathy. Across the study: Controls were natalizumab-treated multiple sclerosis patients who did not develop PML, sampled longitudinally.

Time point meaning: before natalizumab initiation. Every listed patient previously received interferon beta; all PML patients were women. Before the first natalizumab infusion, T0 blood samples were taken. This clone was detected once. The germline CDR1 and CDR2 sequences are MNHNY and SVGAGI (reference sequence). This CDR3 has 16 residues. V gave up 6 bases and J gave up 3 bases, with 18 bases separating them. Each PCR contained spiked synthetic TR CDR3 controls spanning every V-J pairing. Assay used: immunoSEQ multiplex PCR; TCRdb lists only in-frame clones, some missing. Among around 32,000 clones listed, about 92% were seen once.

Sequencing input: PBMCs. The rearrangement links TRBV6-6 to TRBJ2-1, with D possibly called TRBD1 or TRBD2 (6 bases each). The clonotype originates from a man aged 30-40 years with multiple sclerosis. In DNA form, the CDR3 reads TGTGCCAGCAGCCCGGGGGCAGGGGCAATCTACAATGAGCAGTTCTTC. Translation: CASSPGAGAIYNEQFF.